Sequencing of this T cell receptor beta chain was carried out in a study of cytomegalovirus exposure and HLA in healthy donors. As concerns this clone: The antigen remains unidentified.

The germline CDR1 and CDR2 sequences are MNHEY and SMNVEV (reference sequence). The CDR3 has 14 residues. V was trimmed by 5 bases and J by 2 bases, leaving 13 bases between them. Study-level results: Common viral pathogens seemed, in a later analysis, to connect with several of the most significant clusters. What a later analysis reportedly showed was that an Asian-associated ancestry cluster had fewer N-insertions than the roughly 670-donor mean. Most TCR sequences were uncommon, yet certain public TCRs appeared in many donors. Cytomegalovirus status was reportedly diagnosed by the classifier with high specificity and sensitivity.

With 60 Vbeta and 13 Jbeta primers, the PCR was carried out. Measured with immunoSEQ multiplex PCR; TCRdb has only the in-frame clones, and not every one. The sample holds approximately 98,000 clones, 75% to 85% seen once. The specimen sequenced was PBMCs. The rearrangement uses TRBV27 and TRBJ2-7; D possibly corresponds to TRBD2 (6 bases). The TCR originated in a young man in good health and CMV-seropositive. The CDR3 DNA reads as TGTGCCAGCAGTAGCAGCGGGCCAGCCTACGAGCAGTACTTC. This gives the protein CASSSSGPAYEQYF.